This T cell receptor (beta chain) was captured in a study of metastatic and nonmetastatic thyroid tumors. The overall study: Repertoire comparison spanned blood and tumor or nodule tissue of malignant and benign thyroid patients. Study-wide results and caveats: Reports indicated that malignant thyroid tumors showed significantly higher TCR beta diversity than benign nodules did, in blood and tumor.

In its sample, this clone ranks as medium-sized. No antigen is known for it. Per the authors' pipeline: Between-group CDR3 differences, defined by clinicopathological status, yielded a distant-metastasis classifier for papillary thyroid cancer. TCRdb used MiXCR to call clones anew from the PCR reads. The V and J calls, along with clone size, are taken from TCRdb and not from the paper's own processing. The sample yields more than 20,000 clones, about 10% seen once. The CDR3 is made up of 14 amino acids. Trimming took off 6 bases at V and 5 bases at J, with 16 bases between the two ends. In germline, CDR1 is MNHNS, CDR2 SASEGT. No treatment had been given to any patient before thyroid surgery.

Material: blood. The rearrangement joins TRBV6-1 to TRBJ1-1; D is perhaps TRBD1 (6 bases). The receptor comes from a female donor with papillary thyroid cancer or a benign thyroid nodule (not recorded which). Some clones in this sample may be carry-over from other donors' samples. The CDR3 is CASSRTGKGTEAFF. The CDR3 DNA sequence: TGTGCCAGCAGCCGAACAGGGAAGGGAACTGAAGCTTTCTTT.